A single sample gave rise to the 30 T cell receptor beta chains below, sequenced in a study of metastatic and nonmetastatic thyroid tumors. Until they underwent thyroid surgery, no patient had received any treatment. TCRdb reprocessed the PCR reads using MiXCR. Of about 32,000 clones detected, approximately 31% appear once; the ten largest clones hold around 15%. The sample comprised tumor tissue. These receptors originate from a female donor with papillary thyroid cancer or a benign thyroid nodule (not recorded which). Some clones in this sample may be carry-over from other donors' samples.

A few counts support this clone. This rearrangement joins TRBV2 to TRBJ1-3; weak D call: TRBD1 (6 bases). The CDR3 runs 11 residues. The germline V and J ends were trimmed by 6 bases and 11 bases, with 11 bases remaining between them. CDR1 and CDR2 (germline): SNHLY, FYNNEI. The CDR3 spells CASSPTGAIYF. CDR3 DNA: TGTGCCAGCAGCCCGACAGGAGCCATATATTTT.

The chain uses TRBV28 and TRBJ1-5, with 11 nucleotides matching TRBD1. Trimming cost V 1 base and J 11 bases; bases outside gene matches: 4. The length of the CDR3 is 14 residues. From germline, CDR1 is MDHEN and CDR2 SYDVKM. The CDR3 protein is CASSLSGQGVTQHF. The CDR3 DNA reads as TGTGCCAGCAGTTTATCGGGACAGGGGGTGACCCAGCATTTT.

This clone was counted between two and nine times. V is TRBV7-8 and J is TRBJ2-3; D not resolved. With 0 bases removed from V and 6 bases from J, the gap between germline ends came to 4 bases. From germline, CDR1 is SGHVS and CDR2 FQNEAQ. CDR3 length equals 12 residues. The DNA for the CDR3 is TGTGCCAGCAGCTTAGCGTTGGATACGCAGTATTTT. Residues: CASSLALDTQYF.

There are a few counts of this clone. CDR3 amino acids: CASAGMGQETQYF. The CDR3 DNA reads as TGTGCTTCCGCCGGGATGGGACAAGAGACCCAGTACTTC. The rearrangement uses TRBV12-5 and TRBJ2-5; the D gene is possibly TRBD2 (5 bases). CDR1 and CDR2 (germline): LGHNT, FRNRAP. The V gene lost 11 bases and the J gene lost 2 bases, with 15 bases spanning the gap. This CDR3 spans 13 amino acids. Full variable domain (outside the CDR3, taken from reference TRBV12-5 and TRBJ2-5): DARVTQTPRHKVTEMGQEVTMRCQPILGHNTVFWYRQTMMQGLELLAYFRNRAPLDDSGMPKDRFSAEMPDATLATLKIQPSEPRDSAVYFCASAGMGQETQYFGPGTRLLVL.

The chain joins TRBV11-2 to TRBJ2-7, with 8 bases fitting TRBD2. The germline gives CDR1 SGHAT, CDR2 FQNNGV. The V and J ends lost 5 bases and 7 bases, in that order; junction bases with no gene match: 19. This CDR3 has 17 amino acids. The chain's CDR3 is CASSRLDRPGLGWEQYF. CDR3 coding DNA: TGTGCCAGCAGCAGATTAGACAGGCCGGGACTAGGATGGGAGCAGTACTTC.

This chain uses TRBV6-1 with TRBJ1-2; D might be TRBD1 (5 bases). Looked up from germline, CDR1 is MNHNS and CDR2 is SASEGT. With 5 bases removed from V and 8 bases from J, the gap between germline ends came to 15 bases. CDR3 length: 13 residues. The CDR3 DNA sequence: TGTGCCAGCAGTCCGGGGCAGGATCCAGGCTACACCTTC. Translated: CASSPGQDPGYTF.

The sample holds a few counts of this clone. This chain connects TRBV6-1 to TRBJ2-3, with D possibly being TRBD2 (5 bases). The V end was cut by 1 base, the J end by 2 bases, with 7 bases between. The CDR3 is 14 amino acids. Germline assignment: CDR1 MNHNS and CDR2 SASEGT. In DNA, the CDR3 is TGTGCCAGCAGTGAAGACCGGGACACAGATACGCAGTATTTT. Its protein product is CASSEDRDTDTQYF.

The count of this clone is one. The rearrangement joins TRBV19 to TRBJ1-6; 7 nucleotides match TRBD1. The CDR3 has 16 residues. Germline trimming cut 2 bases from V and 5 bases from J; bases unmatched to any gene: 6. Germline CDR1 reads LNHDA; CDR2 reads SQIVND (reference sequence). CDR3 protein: CASSITSQGDNSPLHF. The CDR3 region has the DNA TGTGCCAGTAGTATAACCTCCCAGGGGGATAATTCACCCCTCCACTTT.

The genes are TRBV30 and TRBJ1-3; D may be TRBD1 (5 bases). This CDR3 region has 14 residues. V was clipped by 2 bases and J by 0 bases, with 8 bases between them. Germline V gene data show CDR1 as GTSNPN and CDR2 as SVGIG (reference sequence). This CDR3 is CAWSRGDSGNTIYF. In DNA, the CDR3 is TGTGCCTGGAGTAGAGGGGACTCTGGAAACACCATATATTTT.

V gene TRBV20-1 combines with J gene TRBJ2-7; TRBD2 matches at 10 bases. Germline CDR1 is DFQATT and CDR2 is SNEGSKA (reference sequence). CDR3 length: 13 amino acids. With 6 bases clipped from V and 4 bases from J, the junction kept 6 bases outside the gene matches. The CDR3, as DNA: TGCAGTGCGCTAGCGGGAGTTTCTTACGAGCAGTACTTC. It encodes CSALAGVSYEQYF.

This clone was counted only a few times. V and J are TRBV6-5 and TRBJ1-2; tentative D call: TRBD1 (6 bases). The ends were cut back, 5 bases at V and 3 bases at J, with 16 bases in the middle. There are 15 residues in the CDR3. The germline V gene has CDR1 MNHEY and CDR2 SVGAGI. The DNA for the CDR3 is TGTGCCAGCAGTCGTACTCTACAGGGCTACTATGGCTACACCTTC. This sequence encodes CASSRTLQGYYGYTF.

CDR3 DNA sequence: TGTGCCAGCAGCCGACAGGGAAGCACAGATACGCAGTATTTT. Amino acid sequence: CASSRQGSTDTQYF. The chain employs TRBV6-2 or TRBV6-3 and TRBJ2-3; 7 bases match TRBD1. The V gene end was trimmed by 6 bases and the J gene end by 0 bases; junction bases not matched to a gene: 3. The CDR3 extends over 14 amino acids. In germline, CDR1 is MNHEY, CDR2 SVGEGT.

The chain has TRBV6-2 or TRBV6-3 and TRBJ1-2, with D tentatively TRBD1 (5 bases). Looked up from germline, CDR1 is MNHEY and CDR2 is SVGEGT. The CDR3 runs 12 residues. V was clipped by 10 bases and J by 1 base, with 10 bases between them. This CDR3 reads CAIADSNYGYTF. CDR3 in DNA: TGTGCCATCGCTGACAGTAACTATGGCTACACCTTC.

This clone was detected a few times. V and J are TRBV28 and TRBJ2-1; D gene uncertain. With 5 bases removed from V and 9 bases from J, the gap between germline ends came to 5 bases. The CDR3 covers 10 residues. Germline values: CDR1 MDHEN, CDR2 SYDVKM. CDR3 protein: CASSVGEQFF. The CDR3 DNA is TGTGCCAGCAGTGTCGGTGAGCAGTTCTTC.

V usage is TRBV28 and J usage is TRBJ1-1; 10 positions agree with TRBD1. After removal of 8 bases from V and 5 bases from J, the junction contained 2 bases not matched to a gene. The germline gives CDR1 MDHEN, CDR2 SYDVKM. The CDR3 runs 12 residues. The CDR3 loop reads CASGTGATEAFF. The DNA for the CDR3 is TGTGCCAGCGGGACAGGGGCTACTGAAGCTTTCTTT. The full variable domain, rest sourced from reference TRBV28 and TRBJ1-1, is DVKVTQSSRYLVKRTGEKVFLECVQDMDHENMFWYRQDPGLGLRLIYFSYDVKMKEKGDIPEGYSVSREKKERFSLILESASTNQTSMYLCASGTGATEAFFGQGTRLTVV.

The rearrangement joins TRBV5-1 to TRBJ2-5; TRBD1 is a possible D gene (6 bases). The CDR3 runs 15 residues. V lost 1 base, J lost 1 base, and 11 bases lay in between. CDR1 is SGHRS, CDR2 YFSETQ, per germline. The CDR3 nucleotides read TGCGCCAGCAGCTTGATTGGACAGAGCCAAGAGACCCAGTACTTC. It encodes CASSLIGQSQETQYF.

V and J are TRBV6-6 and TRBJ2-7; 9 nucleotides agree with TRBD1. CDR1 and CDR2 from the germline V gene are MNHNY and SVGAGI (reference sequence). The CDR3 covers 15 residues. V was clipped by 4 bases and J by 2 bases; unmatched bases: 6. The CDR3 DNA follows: TGTGCCAGCAGTTCCGATCGGACAGGGGCCTACGAGCAGTACTTC. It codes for CASSSDRTGAYEQYF.

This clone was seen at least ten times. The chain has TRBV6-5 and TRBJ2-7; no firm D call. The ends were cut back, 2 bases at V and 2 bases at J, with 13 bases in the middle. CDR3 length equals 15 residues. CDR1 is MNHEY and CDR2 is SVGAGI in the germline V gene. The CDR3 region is CASSYSAAYTYEQYF. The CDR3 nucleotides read TGTGCCAGCAGTTACAGTGCAGCCTATACCTACGAGCAGTACTTC.

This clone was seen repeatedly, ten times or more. CDR3 sequence reads: CASSSAGYTEAFF. The DNA for the CDR3 is TGTGCCAGCAGTTCGGCGGGATACACTGAAGCTTTCTTT. The chain employs TRBV6-1 and TRBJ1-1; D unclear. The CDR3 runs 13 residues. The V and J ends lost 5 bases and 3 bases respectively, with 10 bases between them. Germline V gives CDR1 MNHNS, CDR2 SASEGT.

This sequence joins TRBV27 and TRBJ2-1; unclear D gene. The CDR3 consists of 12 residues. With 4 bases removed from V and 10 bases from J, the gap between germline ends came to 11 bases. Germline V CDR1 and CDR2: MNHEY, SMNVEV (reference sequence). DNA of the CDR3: TGTGCCAGCAGTTCGACTGCGGCCGAGCAGTTCTTC. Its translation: CASSSTAAEQFF.

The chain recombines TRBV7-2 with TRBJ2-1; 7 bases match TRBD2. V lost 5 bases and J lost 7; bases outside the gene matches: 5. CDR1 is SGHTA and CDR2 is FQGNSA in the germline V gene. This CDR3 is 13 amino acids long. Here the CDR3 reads CASSMTSHNEQFF. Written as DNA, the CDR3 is TGTGCCAGCAGCATGACTAGCCATAATGAGCAGTTCTTC.

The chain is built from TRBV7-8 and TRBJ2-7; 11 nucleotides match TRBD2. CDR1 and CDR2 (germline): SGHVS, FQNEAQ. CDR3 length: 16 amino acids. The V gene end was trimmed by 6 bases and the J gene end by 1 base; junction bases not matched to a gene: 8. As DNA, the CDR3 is TGTGCCAGCAGTCGTAAACTAGCGGGGGAATCCTACGAGCAGTACTTC. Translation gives CASSRKLAGESYEQYF.

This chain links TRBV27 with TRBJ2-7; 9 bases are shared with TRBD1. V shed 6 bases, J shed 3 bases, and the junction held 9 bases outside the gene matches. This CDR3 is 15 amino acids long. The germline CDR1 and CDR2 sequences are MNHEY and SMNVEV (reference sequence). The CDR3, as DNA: TGTGCCAGCAGCGCCGGGACAGGGAGGGACTACGAGCAGTACTTC. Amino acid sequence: CASSAGTGRDYEQYF.

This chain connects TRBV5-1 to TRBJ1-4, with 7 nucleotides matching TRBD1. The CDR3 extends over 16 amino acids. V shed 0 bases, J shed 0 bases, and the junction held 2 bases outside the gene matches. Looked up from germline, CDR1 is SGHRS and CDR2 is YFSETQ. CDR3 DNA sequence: TGCGCCAGCAGCTTGGCCCAGGGGGCAACTAATGAAAAACTGTTTTTT. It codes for CASSLAQGATNEKLFF.

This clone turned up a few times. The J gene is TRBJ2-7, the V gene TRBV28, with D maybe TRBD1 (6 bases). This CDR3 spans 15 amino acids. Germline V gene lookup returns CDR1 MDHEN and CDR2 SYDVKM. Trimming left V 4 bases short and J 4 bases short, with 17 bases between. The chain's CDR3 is CASSSQGIPGYEQYF. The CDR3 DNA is TGTGCCAGCAGTTCCCAGGGGATTCCGGGGTACGAGCAGTACTTC. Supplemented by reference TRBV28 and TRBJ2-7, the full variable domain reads DVKVTQSSRYLVKRTGEKVFLECVQDMDHENMFWYRQDPGLGLRLIYFSYDVKMKEKGDIPEGYSVSREKKERFSLILESASTNQTSMYLCASSSQGIPGYEQYFGPGTRLTVT.

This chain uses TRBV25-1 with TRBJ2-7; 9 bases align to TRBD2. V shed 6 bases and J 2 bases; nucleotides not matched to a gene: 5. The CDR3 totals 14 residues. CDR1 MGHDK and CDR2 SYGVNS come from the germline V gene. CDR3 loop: CASRSTSGAYEQYF. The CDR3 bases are TGTGCCAGCAGATCGACTAGCGGAGCCTACGAGCAGTACTTC.

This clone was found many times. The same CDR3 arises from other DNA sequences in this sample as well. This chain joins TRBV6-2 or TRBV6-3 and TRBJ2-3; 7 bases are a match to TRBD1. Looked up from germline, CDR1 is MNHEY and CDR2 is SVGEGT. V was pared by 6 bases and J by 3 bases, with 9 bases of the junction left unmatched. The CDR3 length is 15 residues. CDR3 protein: CASSLDRDGTDTQYF. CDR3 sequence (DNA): TGTGCCAGCAGCCTCGACAGGGACGGGACAGATACGCAGTATTTT.

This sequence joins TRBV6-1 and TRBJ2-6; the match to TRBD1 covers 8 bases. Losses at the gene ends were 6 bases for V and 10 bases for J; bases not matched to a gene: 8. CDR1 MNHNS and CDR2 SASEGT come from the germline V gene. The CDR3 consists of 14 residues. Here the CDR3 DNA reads TGTGCCAGCAGCCCCGGGACAGGTTTTAACGTCCTGACTTTC. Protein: CASSPGTGFNVLTF.

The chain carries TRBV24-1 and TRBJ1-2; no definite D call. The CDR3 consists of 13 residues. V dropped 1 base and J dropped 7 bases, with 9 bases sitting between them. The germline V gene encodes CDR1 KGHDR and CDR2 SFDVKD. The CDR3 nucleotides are TGTGCCACCAGTGATTTTTTCGGGAGTGGCTACACCTTC. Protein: CATSDFFGSGYTF.

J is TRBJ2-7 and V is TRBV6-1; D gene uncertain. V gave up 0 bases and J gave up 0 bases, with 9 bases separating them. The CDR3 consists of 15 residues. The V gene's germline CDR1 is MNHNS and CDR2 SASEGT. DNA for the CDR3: TGTGCCAGCAGTGAAGCGTCGGATGGCTCCTACGAGCAGTACTTC. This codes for CASSEASDGSYEQYF.